Presented here are 5 T cell receptor beta chains from one specimen sequenced in a study of cytomegalovirus exposure and HLA in healthy donors. Libraries were prepared by immunoSEQ multiplex PCR; TCRdb keeps only in-frame clonotypes and omits some of them. Among around 160,000 clones, 85% were seen once, and the ten largest hold 2% to 2.5%. The sequenced material came from PBMCs. Receptors were obtained from a man aged 30 to 39 in good health and CMV-seropositive.

This chain links TRBV25-1 with TRBJ2-5, with 8 bases fitting TRBD1. The CDR3 has 16 amino acids. Germline CDR1 is MGHDK and CDR2 is SYGVNS. The ends lost 3 bases at V and 4 bases at J; junction bases unmatched: 10. The CDR3 DNA sequence: TGTGCCAGCAGTGATAATATCGGCAGGGGGCCAGAGACCCAGTACTTC. It yields the protein CASSDNIGRGPETQYF.

The chain has TRBV5-1 and TRBJ2-2, with a tentative D call TRBD2 (6 bases). V shed 0 bases and J shed 8 bases, with 17 bases lying between them. The CDR3 sequence is 16 residues long. Germline V gene lookup returns CDR1 SGHRS and CDR2 YFSETQ. The CDR3 DNA reads as TGCGCCAGCAGCTTGGGCCCGCTCGGGGGAACAGGGGAGCTGTTTTTT. It translates to CASSLGPLGGTGELFF. Complete variable domain (other parts from reference TRBV5-1 and TRBJ2-2): KAGVTQTPRYLIKTRGQQVTLSCSPISGHRSVSWYQQTPGQGLQFLFEYFSETQRNKGNFPGRFSGRQFSNSRSEMNVSTLELGDSALYLCASSLGPLGGTGELFFGEGSRLTVL.

This chain connects TRBV19 to TRBJ1-5, with 7 bases identical to TRBD1. J gave up 3 bases and V 6 bases, and 8 bases lay outside the gene matches. CDR1 is LNHDA and CDR2 is SQIVND in the germline V gene (reference sequence). The CDR3 loop spans 15 amino acids. The CDR3 protein is CASSEQGLNNQPQHF. In DNA form, the CDR3 reads TGTGCCAGTAGCGAACAGGGGCTAAACAATCAGCCCCAGCATTTT.

The chain is built from TRBV6-5 and TRBJ2-1; a possible D gene is TRBD2 (7 bases). The CDR3 sequence is 12 residues long. Germline CDR1 reads MNHEY; CDR2 reads SVGAGI. The V gene lost 8 bases and the J gene lost 4 bases, with 9 bases spanning the gap. CDR3 amino acids: CASGGAYNEQFF. The CDR3 nucleotides read TGTGCCAGCGGGGGGGCTTACAATGAGCAGTTCTTC.

The chain uses TRBV6-5 and TRBJ1-2; 10 bases agree with TRBD1. The junction had 8 bases not matched to a gene; V was cut back by 6 bases and J by 7 bases. Per the germline V gene, CDR1 is MNHEY and CDR2 is SVGAGI. The CDR3 covers 14 residues. Here the CDR3 reads CASRSDRGQGGYTF. The CDR3 region has the DNA TGTGCCAGCAGGTCCGACAGGGGGCAAGGTGGCTACACCTTC.